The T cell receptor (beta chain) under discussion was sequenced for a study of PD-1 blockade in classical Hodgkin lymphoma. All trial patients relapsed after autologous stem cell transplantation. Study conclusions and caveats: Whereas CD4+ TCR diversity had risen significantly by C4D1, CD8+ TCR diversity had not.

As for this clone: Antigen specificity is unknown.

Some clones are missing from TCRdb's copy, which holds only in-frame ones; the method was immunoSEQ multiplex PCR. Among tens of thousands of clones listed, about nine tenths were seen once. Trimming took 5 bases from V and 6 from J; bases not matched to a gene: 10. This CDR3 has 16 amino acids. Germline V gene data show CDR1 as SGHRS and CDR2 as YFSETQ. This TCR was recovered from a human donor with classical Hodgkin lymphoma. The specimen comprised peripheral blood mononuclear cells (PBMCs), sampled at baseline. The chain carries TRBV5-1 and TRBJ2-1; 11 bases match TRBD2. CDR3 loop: CASSWTSGPITNEQFF. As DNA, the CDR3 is TGCGCCAGCAGTTGGACTAGCGGGCCGATCACCAATGAGCAGTTCTTC.